The T cell receptor beta chain described here comes from a study of blood T cell repertoires in COVID-19. Study-level information: Collection of acute and convalescent COVID-19 samples took place in the United States, Italy and Spain. PBMCs, B-cell-depleted T cells, or T cells provided the cDNA or gDNA that made up the material.

In this sample, this clone turned up once. V lost 4 bases, J lost 5 bases, and 3 bases stayed unmatched. CDR3 size: 13 residues. Germline V gene sequence: CDR1 MNHEY, CDR2 SVGAGI. Per the original methods: How many nucleated cells were present was estimated from reference gene primer amplification. Only in-frame clones appear in the TCRdb table, and some are missing; sequencing was by immunoSEQ multiplex PCR. For V, J and clone size, that table is used; D and trimming come from the DNA. The top ten hold about 8% of the sample, which has under 200,000 clones, roughly 80% seen once. The V gene is TRBV6-5, the J gene TRBJ1-1; 8 nucleotides match TRBD1. The TCR comes from a woman aged 60-70 years with COVID-19, enrolled during active disease. Material: peripheral blood. The CDR3 protein is CASSWTGRTEAFF. DNA of the CDR3: TGTGCCAGCAGTTGGACAGGGCGGACTGAAGCTTTCTTT.